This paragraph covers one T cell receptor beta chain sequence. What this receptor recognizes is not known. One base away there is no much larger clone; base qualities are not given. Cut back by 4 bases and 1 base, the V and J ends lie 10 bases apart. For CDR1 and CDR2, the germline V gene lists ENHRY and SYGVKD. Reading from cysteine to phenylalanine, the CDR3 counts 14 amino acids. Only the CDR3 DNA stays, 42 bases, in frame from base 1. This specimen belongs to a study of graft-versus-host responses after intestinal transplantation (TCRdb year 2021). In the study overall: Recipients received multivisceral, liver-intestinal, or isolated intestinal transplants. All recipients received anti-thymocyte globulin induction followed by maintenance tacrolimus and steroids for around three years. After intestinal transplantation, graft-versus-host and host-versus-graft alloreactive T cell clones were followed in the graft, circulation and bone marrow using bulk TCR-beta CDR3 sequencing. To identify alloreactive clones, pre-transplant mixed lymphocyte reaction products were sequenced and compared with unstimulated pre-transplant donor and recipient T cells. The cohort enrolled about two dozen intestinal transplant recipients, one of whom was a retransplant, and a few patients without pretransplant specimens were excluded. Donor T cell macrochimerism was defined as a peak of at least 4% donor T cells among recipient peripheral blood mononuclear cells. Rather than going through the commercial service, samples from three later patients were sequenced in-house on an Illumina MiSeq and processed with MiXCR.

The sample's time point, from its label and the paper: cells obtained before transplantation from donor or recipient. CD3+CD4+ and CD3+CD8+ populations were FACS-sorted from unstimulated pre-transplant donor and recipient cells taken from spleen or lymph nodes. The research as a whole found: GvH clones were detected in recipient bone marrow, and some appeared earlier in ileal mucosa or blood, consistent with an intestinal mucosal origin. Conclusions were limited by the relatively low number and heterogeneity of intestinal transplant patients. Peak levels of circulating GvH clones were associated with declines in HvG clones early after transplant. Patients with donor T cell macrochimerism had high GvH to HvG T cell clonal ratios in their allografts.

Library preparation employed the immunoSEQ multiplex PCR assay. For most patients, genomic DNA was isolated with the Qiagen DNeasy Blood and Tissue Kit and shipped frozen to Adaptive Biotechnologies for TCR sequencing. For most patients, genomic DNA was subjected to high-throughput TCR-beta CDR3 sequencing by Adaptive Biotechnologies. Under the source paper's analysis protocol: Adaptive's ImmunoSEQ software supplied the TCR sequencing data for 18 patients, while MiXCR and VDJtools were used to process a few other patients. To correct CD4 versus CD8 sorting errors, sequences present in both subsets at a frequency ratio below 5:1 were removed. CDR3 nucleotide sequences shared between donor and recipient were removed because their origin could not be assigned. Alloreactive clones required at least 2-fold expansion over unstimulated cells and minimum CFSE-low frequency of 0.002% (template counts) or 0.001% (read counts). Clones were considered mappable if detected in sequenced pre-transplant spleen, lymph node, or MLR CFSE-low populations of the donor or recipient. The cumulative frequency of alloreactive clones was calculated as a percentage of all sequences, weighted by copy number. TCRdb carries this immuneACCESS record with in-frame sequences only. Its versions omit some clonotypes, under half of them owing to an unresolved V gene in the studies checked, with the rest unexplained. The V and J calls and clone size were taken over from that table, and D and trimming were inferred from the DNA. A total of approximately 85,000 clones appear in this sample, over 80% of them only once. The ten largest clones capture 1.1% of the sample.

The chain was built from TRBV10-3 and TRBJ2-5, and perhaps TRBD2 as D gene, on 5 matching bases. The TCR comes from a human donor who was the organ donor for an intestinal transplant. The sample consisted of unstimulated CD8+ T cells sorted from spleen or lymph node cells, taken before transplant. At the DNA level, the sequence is TGTGCCATCAGTGGACTAAGAACCCAAGAGACCCAGTACTTC. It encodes CAISGLRTQETQYF.